The following is a T cell receptor (beta chain) sequence with its context. Antigen: not known. TCRdb's copy holds only in-frame clones and misses some; the assay was immunoSEQ multiplex PCR. Among over 100,000 clones listed, about 93% were seen once. CDR1 and CDR2 from the germline V gene are LNHDA and SQIVND (reference sequence). The CDR3 length is 16 residues. V gave up 5 bases and J gave up 2 bases; unmatched junction bases: 5. These data belong to a study of graft-versus-host responses after intestinal transplantation. The wider study: Recipients across the board were started on anti-thymocyte globulin induction, then kept on tacrolimus and steroids for roughly 3 years.

Notes on the study in general: Peak circulating GvH clone levels were associated with early post-transplant HvG declines. Investigators detected GvH clones in recipient marrow, with some emerging earlier in ileum or blood.

The chain employs TRBV19 and TRBJ2-3, with 12 nucleotides matching TRBD2. The receptor comes from a human donor who received an intestinal transplant. Specimen: unstimulated CD4+ T cells sorted from spleen or lymph node cells, collected before intestinal transplant. CDR3 nucleotides: TGTGCCAGTAGTTACGGACTAGCGGGGCACACAGATACGCAGTATTTT. Its protein product is CASSYGLAGHTDTQYF. Full variable domain (outside the CDR3, taken from reference TRBV19 and TRBJ2-3): DGGITQSPKYLFRKEGQNVTLSCEQNLNHDAMYWYRQDPGQGLRLIYYSQIVNDFQKGDIAEGYSVSREKKESFPLTVTSAQKNPTAFYLCASSYGLAGHTDTQYFGPGTRLTVL.